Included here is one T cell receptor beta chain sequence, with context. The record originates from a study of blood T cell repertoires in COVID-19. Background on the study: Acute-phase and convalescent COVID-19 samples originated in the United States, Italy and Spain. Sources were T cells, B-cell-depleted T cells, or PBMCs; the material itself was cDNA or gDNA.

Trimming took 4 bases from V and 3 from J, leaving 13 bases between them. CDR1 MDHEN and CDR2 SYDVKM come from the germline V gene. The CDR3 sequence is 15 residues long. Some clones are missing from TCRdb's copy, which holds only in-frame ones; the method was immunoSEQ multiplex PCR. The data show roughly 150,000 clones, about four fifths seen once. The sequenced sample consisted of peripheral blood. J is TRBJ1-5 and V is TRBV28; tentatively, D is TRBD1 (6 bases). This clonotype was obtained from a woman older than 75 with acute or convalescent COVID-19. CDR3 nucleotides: TGTGCCAGCAGTTCCTCAACAGGGAACAATCAGCCCCAGCATTTT. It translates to CASSSSTGNNQPQHF.